The T cell receptor beta chain described here comes from a study of T-cell memory formation after mild COVID-19. TCRdb reprocessed the 5' RACE reads via MiXCR and lists one record per CDR3 protein. This sample has fewer than 350,000 distinct CDR3 sequences, with 7% to 10% found just once. The CDR3 has 13 amino acids. The V gene end was trimmed by 4 bases and the J gene end by 4 bases; junction bases not matched to a gene: 4. Germline CDR1 and CDR2: SGHRS and YFSETQ. This clonotype has just a few counts. The chain recombines TRBV5-1 with TRBJ1-1, with 7 bases aligning to TRBD1. Material: PBMCs or a T cell subset sorted from them (not recorded which). The clonotype comes from a man aged 18 to 29 who had mild COVID-19 (a few samples of this study predate the infection). Cell type and time point are not known. CDR3 amino acids: CASSPPGGTEAFF. DNA of the CDR3: TGCGCCAGCAGCCCCCCAGGGGGCACTGAAGCTTTCTTT.